Presented here are 31 T cell receptor beta chains from one specimen sequenced in a study of T cells after yellow fever vaccination. TCRdb fed the 5' RACE reads into MiXCR, producing one record per CDR3 protein. The sample lists 95,000 to 100,000 distinct CDR3 sequences, around 5.8% occurring once. The specimen was CD8+ T cells sorted from PBMCs, collected 10 days after the yellow fever booster vaccination. The receptors shown here come from a man aged 18 to 29 who received the YFV17D yellow fever vaccine.

This clonotype was counted a few times. The gene calls are TRBV7-9 and TRBJ1-5, with unresolved D. The V gene's germline CDR1 is SEHNR and CDR2 FQNEAQ (reference sequence). The CDR3 contains 15 residues. The V and J ends lost 4 bases and 6 bases respectively, with 16 bases between them. The CDR3 DNA is TGTGCCAGCAGCTCCCCTTCGGAGGAGGGTCAGCCCCAGCATTTT. Translation: CASSSPSEEGQPQHF.

This rearrangement joins TRBV11-3 to TRBJ1-1; possibly TRBD1 for D (5 bases). Germline CDR1 and CDR2: SGHNT and YENEEA. The CDR3 spans 13 residues. Trimming removed 4 bases from V and 3 bases from J, with 9 bases in between. CDR3 loop: CASSSRVDTEAFF. As DNA, the CDR3 is TGTGCCAGCAGCTCCAGGGTGGACACTGAAGCTTTCTTT.

CDR3 protein: CASSHGGRQVYNEQFF. In nucleotides, the CDR3 is TGCGCCAGCAGCCATGGAGGGAGACAAGTTTACAATGAGCAGTTCTTC. This rearrangement joins TRBV4-3 to TRBJ2-1, with D possibly TRBD2 on 6 matching bases. The CDR3 extends over 16 amino acids. Germline V gives CDR1 LGHNA, CDR2 YSLEER. The V and J ends lost 3 bases and 4 bases respectively, with 16 bases between them.

This clonotype was counted only a few times. The chain couples TRBV2 to TRBJ2-5; TRBD2 matches at 7 bases. This CDR3 has 18 amino acids. Germline CDR1 reads SNHLY; CDR2 reads FYNNEI. The ends lost 3 bases at V and 5 bases at J; junction bases unmatched: 18. CDR3 nucleotides: TGTGCCAGCAGTGACACGGTCCGGGACTACCAACGGGGCGAGACCCAGTACTTC. Its translation is CASSDTVRDYQRGETQYF.

This clonotype was recorded at least ten times. CDR3 in amino acids: CASSPAGGPRETQYF. In nucleotides, the CDR3 is TGTGCCAGCAGCCCCGCGGGGGGGCCTCGGGAGACCCAGTACTTC. This chain links TRBV7-9 with TRBJ2-5, with TRBD2 identical over 9 bases. The junction had 9 bases not matched to a gene; V was cut back by 5 bases and J by 5 bases. CDR3 length: 15 amino acids. Germline CDR1 reads SEHNR; CDR2 reads FQNEAQ (reference sequence).

The table lists this clonotype with a few counts. The rearrangement joins TRBV27 to TRBJ2-5; D is possibly TRBD1 (6 bases). Germline V gene lookup returns CDR1 MNHEY and CDR2 SMNVEV (reference sequence). The CDR3 spans 14 residues. V was clipped by 6 bases and J by 2 bases, with 13 bases between them. Here the CDR3 DNA reads TGTGCCAGCAGCAGAACAGGGCCGCAAGAGACCCAGTACTTC. Protein sequence: CASSRTGPQETQYF.

This clonotype was counted between two and nine times. The rearrangement joins TRBV5-1 to TRBJ2-7, with 7 bases that match TRBD1. Germline CDR1 is SGHRS and CDR2 is YFSETQ. The CDR3 extends over 14 amino acids. The V gene end was trimmed by 0 bases and the J gene end by 4 bases; junction bases not matched to a gene: 4. CDR3 residues: CASSLGDRSYEQYV. The CDR3 DNA is TGCGCCAGCAGCTTGGGGGACAGATCTTACGAGCAGTACGTC.

The chain is built from TRBV9 and TRBJ2-3; D is perhaps TRBD1 (5 bases). CDR1 is SGDLS, CDR2 YYNGEE, per germline. The CDR3 sequence is 17 residues long. Trimming pared 3 bases from V and 0 bases from J, leaving 17 bases between. CDR3 sequence (DNA): TGTGCCAGCAGCGGATTATCAACAGGACCTAGCACAGATACGCAGTATTTT. Protein product: CASSGLSTGPSTDTQYF.

V and J are TRBV12-3 or TRBV12-4 and TRBJ1-5; D is uncertain. The V end lost 1 base, the J end lost 1 base, and 11 bases lay between the germline ends. This CDR3 is 16 amino acids long. The chain's CDR3 is CASSLGPVGSNQPQHF. For the CDR3, the DNA is TGTGCCAGCAGTTTAGGACCCGTTGGGAGCAATCAGCCCCAGCATTTT.

Ten or more counts support this clonotype. The chain joins TRBV2 to TRBJ2-1, with 10 bases fitting TRBD1. V lost 6 bases to trimming and J lost 6 bases; unmatched junction nucleotides: 5. The length of the CDR3 is 14 residues. Germline CDR1 SNHLY, CDR2 FYNNEI. Here the CDR3 reads CASRFDRGPNEQFF. As DNA, the CDR3 is TGTGCCAGCAGATTCGACAGGGGGCCCAATGAGCAGTTCTTC. Full variable domain (missing parts from reference TRBV2 and TRBJ2-1): EPEVTQTPSHQVTQMGQEVILRCVPISNHLYFYWYRQILGQKVEFLVSFYNNEISEKSEIFDDQFSVERPDGSNFTLKIRSTKLEDSAMYFCASRFDRGPNEQFFGPGTRLTVL.

This clonotype was observed at least ten times. The chain has TRBV6-5 and TRBJ2-3; TRBD2 agrees at 13 bases. Germline V gene sequence: CDR1 MNHEY, CDR2 SVGAGI. CDR3 length: 17 residues. The V segment lost 5 bases and the J segment 4 bases; nucleotides outside the gene matches: 9. The CDR3: CASSPGTSGEDPDTQYF. Written as DNA, the CDR3 is TGTGCCAGCAGTCCCGGGACTAGCGGGGAGGATCCAGATACGCAGTATTTT.

This clonotype was detected many times. V usage is TRBV7-8 and J usage is TRBJ2-6; TRBD1 might be the D (5 bases). The germline gives CDR1 SGHVS, CDR2 FQNEAQ. This CDR3 spans 17 amino acids. V dropped 5 bases and J dropped 6 bases, with 20 bases sitting between them. CDR3 sequence: CASSIRGHLSEANVLTF. The DNA of the CDR3 is TGTGCCAGCAGCATAAGAGGACACCTCTCAGAGGCCAACGTCCTGACTTTC.

This clonotype was counted ten times or more. This sequence joins TRBV5-6 and TRBJ2-6, with D unresolved. With 0 bases removed from V and 0 bases from J, the gap between germline ends came to 13 bases. The CDR3 spans 18 residues. The germline CDR1 and CDR2 sequences are SGHDT and YYEEEE. The CDR3 region has the DNA TGTGCCAGCAGCTTGGGTACAGTCTTGGTCTCTGGGGCCAACGTCCTGACTTTC. Amino acids: CASSLGTVLVSGANVLTF.

This clonotype was counted many times. The V and J genes are TRBV29-1 and TRBJ2-3; 8 bases fit TRBD2. Germline V gene data show CDR1 as SQVTM and CDR2 as ANQGSEA. Trimming removed 4 bases from V and 6 bases from J; junction bases left unmatched: 9. This CDR3 contains 14 residues. CDR3 DNA sequence: TGCAGCGTTGTTCCAGCGGGGGCCGGGGATACGCAGTATTTT. Its translation: CSVVPAGAGDTQYF.

The rearrangement joins TRBV7-9 to TRBJ2-1; D ambiguous. V was trimmed by 5 bases and J by 6 bases, leaving 8 bases between them. The CDR3 loop spans 12 amino acids. Germline lookup yields CDR1 SEHNR and CDR2 FQNEAQ (reference sequence). The DNA of the CDR3 is TGTGCCAGCAGCAGAAAGGGCAATGAGCAGTTCTTC. It encodes CASSRKGNEQFF.

J is TRBJ2-2 and V is TRBV15, with D perhaps matching TRBD2 (6 bases). The V gene lost 0 bases and the J gene lost 7 bases, with 9 bases spanning the gap. Germline CDR1 is LNHNV and CDR2 is YYDKDF (reference sequence). CDR3 length: 14 residues. CDR3 bases: TGTGCCACCAGCAGAGAAGCGGGCGGCGGGGAGCTGTTTTTT. Translation gives CATSREAGGGELFF. Filled out from reference TRBV15 and TRBJ2-2, the complete variable domain reads DAMVIQNPRYQVTQFGKPVTLSCSQTLNHNVMYWYQQKSSQAPKLLFHYYDKDFNNEADTPDNFQSRRPNTSFCFLDIRSPGLGDTAMYLCATSREAGGGELFFGEGSRLTVL.

The chain couples TRBV15 to TRBJ2-7, with D hard to call. The CDR3 sequence is 13 residues long. Trimming shortened V by 0 bases and J by 2 bases, and 5 bases separated the two germline ends. The germline V gene encodes CDR1 LNHNV and CDR2 YYDKDF (reference sequence). The CDR3 region has the DNA TGTGCCACCAGCAGAGATCTTACCTACGAGCAGTACGTC. This codes for CATSRDLTYEQYV.

This clonotype turned up a few times. The rearrangement links TRBV5-1 to TRBJ2-3; 10 bases are a match to TRBD2. After removal of 9 bases from V and 2 bases from J, the junction contained 6 bases not matched to a gene. The CDR3 sequence is 14 residues long. Germline CDR1 and CDR2: SGHRS and YFSETQ. CDR3 sequence: CAIELAGLTDTQYF. The CDR3 nucleotides read TGCGCCATCGAACTAGCGGGACTCACAGATACGCAGTATTTT.

At least ten counts were recorded for this clonotype. V gene TRBV5-1 combines with J gene TRBJ2-3, with D perhaps TRBD2 (6 bases). The CDR3 runs to 11 residues. Trimming removed 7 bases at V and 6 bases at J, with 9 bases between. Germline V CDR1 and CDR2: SGHRS, YFSETQ. CDR3 in DNA: TGCGCCAGCGACGCGGGGGATACGCAGTATTTT. Translated, it gives CASDAGDTQYF.

V and J are TRBV20-1 and TRBJ1-1; 9 bases agree with TRBD1. Germline lookup yields CDR1 DFQATT and CDR2 SNEGSKA (reference sequence). This CDR3 spans 15 amino acids. The V segment lost 6 bases and the J segment 0 bases; nucleotides outside the gene matches: 8. DNA for the CDR3: TGCAGTGCCCCTTACCGGGACAGGGTGAACACTGAAGCTTTCTTT. Encoded protein: CSAPYRDRVNTEAFF.

The chain recombines TRBV4-1 with TRBJ2-5, with D perhaps being TRBD1 or TRBD2 (5 bases each). The germline V gene has CDR1 MGHRA and CDR2 YSYEKL. The CDR3 is 16 residues long. Trimming left V 0 bases short and J 4 bases short, with 15 bases between. The CDR3 bases are TGCGCCAGCAGCCAAGAGGTTGGGCAGGGACCAGAGACCCAGTACTTC. Translation gives CASSQEVGQGPETQYF.

A few counts support this clonotype. The CDR3 DNA follows: TGTGCCAGCAGCGCCTCCACCGAGCAGTTCTTC. Translated, it gives CASSASTEQFF. This sequence joins TRBV9 and TRBJ2-1; D is uncertain. The germline V gene has CDR1 SGDLS and CDR2 YYNGEE. The CDR3 sequence is 11 residues long. The V gene lost 3 bases and the J gene lost 10 bases, with 8 bases spanning the gap.

The chain recombines TRBV19 with TRBJ1-1, with D unresolved. V was cut by 5 bases and J by 4 bases, with 8 bases left in between. Germline V gives CDR1 LNHDA, CDR2 SQIVND (reference sequence). The CDR3 contains 12 residues. The CDR3 protein is CASSGWRTEAFF. The CDR3 nucleotides read TGTGCCAGTAGTGGGTGGCGCACTGAAGCTTTCTTT.

The table lists this clonotype with a few counts. The CDR3 DNA follows: TGTGCCAGCAGCGTAGGTGGATCTGGGGCCAACGTCCTGACTTTC. Translating it yields CASSVGGSGANVLTF. The chain combines TRBV9 with TRBJ2-6, with D hard to call. This CDR3 is built from 15 residues. In germline, CDR1 is SGDLS, CDR2 YYNGEE. V was shortened by 0 bases and J by 1 base, with 5 bases between the two germline ends. Full variable domain (rest looked up from reference TRBV9 and TRBJ2-6): DSGVTQTPKHLITATGQRVTLRCSPRSGDLSVYWYQQSLDQGLQFLIQYYNGEERAKGNILERFSAQQFPDLHSELNLSSLELGDSALYFCASSVGGSGANVLTFGAGSRLTVL.

This clonotype was seen at least ten times. The chain recombines TRBV7-9 with TRBJ1-1, with D hard to call. V was shortened by 1 base and J by 3 bases, with 3 bases between the two germline ends. The CDR3 is 12 amino acids. Germline CDR1 SEHNR, CDR2 FQNEAQ (reference sequence). The CDR3 DNA follows: TGTGCCAGCAGCTTAGTAGACACTGAAGCTTTCTTT. It translates to CASSLVDTEAFF.

In this sample, this clonotype turned up a few times. The chain has TRBV3-1 and TRBJ2-2; no clear D. The germline V gene encodes CDR1 LGHDT and CDR2 YNNKEL (reference sequence). There are 15 residues in the CDR3. V was shortened by 4 bases and J by 0 bases, with 9 bases between the two germline ends. The CDR3 sequence: CASSPLVSNTGELFF. CDR3 in DNA: TGTGCCAGCAGCCCCTTAGTCTCGAACACCGGGGAGCTGTTTTTT.

This clonotype appeared many times. V is TRBV5-1 and J is TRBJ2-1, with 8 bases aligning to TRBD2. Germline V gene data show CDR1 as SGHRS and CDR2 as YFSETQ. This CDR3 has 16 residues. The V and J ends lost 0 bases and 2 bases, in that order; junction bases with no gene match: 4. The DNA for the CDR3 is TGCGCCAGCAGCTTGGGTGGTAGCGGGGCCTACAATGAGCAGTTCTTC. Protein product: CASSLGGSGAYNEQFF.

At least ten counts were recorded for this clonotype. The genes are TRBV7-9 and TRBJ2-7; a possible D gene is TRBD2 (5 bases). From germline, CDR1 is SEHNR and CDR2 FQNEAQ (reference sequence). Trimming cost V 3 bases and J 2 bases, with 11 bases left between them. The CDR3 is 14 residues long. CDR3 in amino acids: CASSFPRETYEQYF. Here the CDR3 DNA reads TGTGCCAGCAGCTTCCCGAGGGAGACCTACGAGCAGTACTTC.

This clonotype has just one count. The chain uses TRBV27 and TRBJ1-5; 11 bases line up with TRBD1. The CDR3 runs 15 residues. Trimming took 5 bases from V and 7 from J; bases not matched to a gene: 7. Germline V CDR1 and CDR2: MNHEY, SMNVEV (reference sequence). CDR3 DNA: TGTGCCAGCAGTAGCGGGACAGGGGGGACCCAGCCCCAGCATTTT. This encodes CASSSGTGGTQPQHF.

The chain has TRBV5-1 and TRBJ2-7, with D possibly TRBD2 on 5 matching bases. Germline V CDR1 and CDR2: SGHRS, YFSETQ. V was cut by 2 bases and J by 0 bases, with 12 bases left in between. CDR3 length: 15 residues. This CDR3 reads CASSLRTGSSYEQYF. CDR3 DNA sequence: TGCGCCAGCAGCTTACGGACTGGGAGCTCCTACGAGCAGTACTTC.

The table lists this clonotype with many counts. The chain couples TRBV10-3 to TRBJ1-1, with D hard to call. This CDR3 region has 14 residues. V dropped 11 bases and J dropped 7 bases, with 23 bases sitting between them. From germline, CDR1 is ENHRY and CDR2 SYGVKD. Written as DNA, the CDR3 is TGTGCCGGCCGGGAGCGTCACGATCGAGTTGAAGCTTTCTTT. Amino acids: CAGRERHDRVEAFF.